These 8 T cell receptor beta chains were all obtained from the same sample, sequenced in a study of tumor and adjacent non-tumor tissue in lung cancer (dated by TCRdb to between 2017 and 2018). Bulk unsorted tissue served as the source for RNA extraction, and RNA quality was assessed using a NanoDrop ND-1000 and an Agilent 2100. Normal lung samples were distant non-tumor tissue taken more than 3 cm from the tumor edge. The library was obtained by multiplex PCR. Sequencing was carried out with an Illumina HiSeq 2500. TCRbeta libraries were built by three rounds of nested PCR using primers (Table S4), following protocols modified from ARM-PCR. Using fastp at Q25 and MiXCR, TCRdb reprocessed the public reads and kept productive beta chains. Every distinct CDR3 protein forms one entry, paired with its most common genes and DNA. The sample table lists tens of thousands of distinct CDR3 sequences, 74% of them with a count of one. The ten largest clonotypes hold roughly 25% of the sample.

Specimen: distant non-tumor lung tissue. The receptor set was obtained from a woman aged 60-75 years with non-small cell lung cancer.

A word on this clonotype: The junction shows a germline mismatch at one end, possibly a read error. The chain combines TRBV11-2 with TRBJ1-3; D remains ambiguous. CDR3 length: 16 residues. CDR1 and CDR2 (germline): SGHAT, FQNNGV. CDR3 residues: CASGLRANPTGNTIYF. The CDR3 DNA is TGTGCCAGCGGCTTAAGGGCCAATCCGACTGGAAACACCATATATTTT.

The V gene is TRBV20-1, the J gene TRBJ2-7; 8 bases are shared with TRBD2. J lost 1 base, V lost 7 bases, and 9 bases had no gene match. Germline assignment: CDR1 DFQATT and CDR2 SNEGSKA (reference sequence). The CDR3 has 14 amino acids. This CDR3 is CSGATSGFSYEQYF. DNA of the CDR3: TGCAGTGGAGCCACTAGCGGTTTTTCCTACGAGCAGTACTTC.

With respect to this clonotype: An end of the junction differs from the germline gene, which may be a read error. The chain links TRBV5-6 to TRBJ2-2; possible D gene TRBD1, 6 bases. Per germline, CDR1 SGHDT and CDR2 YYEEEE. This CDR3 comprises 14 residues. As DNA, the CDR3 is TGTGCCAGCAGCCTCGCCCGGGACACCGGGGAACTGTTTTTT. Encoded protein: CASSLARDTGELFF.

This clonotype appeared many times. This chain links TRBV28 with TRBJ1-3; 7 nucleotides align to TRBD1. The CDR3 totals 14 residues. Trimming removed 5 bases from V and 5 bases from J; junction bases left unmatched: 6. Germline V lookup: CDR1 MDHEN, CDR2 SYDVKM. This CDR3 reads CASSPPGQRNTIYF. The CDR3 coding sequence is TGTGCCAGCAGTCCACCGGGACAGAGAAACACCATATATTTT.

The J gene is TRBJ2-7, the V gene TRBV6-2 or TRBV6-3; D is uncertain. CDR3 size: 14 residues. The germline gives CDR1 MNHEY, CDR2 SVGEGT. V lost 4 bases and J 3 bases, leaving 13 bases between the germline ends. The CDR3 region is CASSSPSGGYEQYF. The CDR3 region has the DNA TGTGCCAGCAGTTCCCCATCGGGCGGCTACGAGCAGTACTTC.

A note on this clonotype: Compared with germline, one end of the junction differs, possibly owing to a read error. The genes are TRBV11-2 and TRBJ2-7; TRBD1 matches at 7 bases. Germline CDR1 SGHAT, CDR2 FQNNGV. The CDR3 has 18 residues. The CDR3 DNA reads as TGTGCCAGCAGCTCGGTCGGGACAGTGTATCAAGTCTCCTACGAGGAGTATTTC. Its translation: CASSSVGTVYQVSYEEYF.

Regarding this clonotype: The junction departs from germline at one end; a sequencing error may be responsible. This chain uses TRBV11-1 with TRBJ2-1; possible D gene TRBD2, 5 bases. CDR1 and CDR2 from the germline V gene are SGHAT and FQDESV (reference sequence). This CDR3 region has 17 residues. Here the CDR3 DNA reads TGCACCAGCAGTCGGGGTTTCGCAGCGAGCTCCTACAATGAGCATTTCTTC. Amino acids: CTSSRGFAASSYNEHFF.

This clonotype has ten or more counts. CDR3 sequence reads: CASRRGINKNIQYF. The CDR3 DNA follows: TGTGCCAGCCGTCGAGGGATCAACAAAAACATTCAGTACTTC. The rearrangement uses TRBV28 and TRBJ2-4, with D perhaps TRBD2 (5 bases). With 8 bases removed from V and 3 bases from J, the gap between germline ends came to 14 bases. The CDR3 spans 14 residues. Germline values: CDR1 MDHEN, CDR2 SYDVKM.